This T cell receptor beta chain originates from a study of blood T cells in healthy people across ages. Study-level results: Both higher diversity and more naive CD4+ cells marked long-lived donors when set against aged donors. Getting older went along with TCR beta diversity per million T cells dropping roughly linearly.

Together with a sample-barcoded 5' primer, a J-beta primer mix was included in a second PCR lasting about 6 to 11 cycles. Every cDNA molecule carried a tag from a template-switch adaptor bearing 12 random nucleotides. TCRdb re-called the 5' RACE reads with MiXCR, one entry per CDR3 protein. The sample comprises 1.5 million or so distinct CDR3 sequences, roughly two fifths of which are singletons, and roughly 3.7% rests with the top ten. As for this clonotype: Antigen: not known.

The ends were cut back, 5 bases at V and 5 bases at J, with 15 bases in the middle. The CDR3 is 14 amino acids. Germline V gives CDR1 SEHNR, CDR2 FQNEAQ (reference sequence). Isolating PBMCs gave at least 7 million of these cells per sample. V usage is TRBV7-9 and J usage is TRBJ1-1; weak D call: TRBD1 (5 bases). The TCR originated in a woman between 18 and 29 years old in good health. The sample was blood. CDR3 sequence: CASSAWGGRTEAFF. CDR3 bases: TGTGCCAGCAGCGCCTGGGGGGGTCGGACTGAAGCTTTCTTT.